A single sample is the source of the 14 T cell receptor beta chains below, sequenced in a study of cytomegalovirus exposure and HLA in healthy donors (TCRdb year 2017). The library was prepared using the immunoSEQ multiplex PCR assay. For the multiplex PCR, a mixture combining 60 forward primers for TCR Vbeta segments and 13 reverse primers for TCR Jbeta segments was used. TCRdb carries this immuneACCESS record with in-frame sequences only. Its versions omit some clonotypes, under half of them owing to an unresolved V gene in the studies checked, with the rest unexplained. This sample's listing comprises tens of thousands of clones. Roughly 3.8% of the sample goes to the ten largest clones. The sample comprised PBMCs. These receptors were taken from a female donor in good health and CMV-seropositive.

This CDR3 is CASSPGSRQLRSSYEQYF. DNA for the CDR3: TGTGCCAGCTCACCGGGATCCAGACAGTTACGAAGCTCCTACGAGCAGTACTTC. This chain connects TRBV18 to TRBJ2-7, with D perhaps matching TRBD1 (5 bases). CDR1 and CDR2 from the germline V gene are KGHSH and LQKENI. The V gene lost 3 bases and the J gene lost 0 bases, with 21 bases spanning the gap. This CDR3 region has 18 residues.

The rearrangement uses TRBV6-1 and TRBJ1-1; TRBD1 aligns across 8 bases. Germline lookup yields CDR1 MNHNS and CDR2 SASEGT. This CDR3 has 15 amino acids. The junction had 6 bases not matched to a gene; V was cut back by 6 bases and J by 0 bases. CDR3 DNA sequence: TGTGCCAGCAGAAGGGACAGGCCTATGAACACTGAAGCTTTCTTT. This sequence encodes CASRRDRPMNTEAFF.

This sequence joins TRBV28 and TRBJ2-6; D might be TRBD2 (5 bases). The CDR3 extends over 15 amino acids. The germline V and J ends were trimmed by 5 bases and 2 bases, with 10 bases remaining between them. In germline, CDR1 is MDHEN, CDR2 SYDVKM. This CDR3 is CASSPYGTGANVLTF. The CDR3 DNA sequence: TGTGCCAGCAGTCCTTACGGGACTGGGGCCAACGTCCTGACTTTC.

This chain connects TRBV19 to TRBJ1-6; no firm D call. Germline V gives CDR1 LNHDA, CDR2 SQIVND (reference sequence). Trimming shortened V by 3 bases and J by 7 bases, and 10 bases separated the two germline ends. This CDR3 is built from 14 residues. The DNA for the CDR3 is TGTGCCAGTAGTATTCAACAGCCAAATTCACCCCTCCACTTT. It codes for CASSIQQPNSPLHF.

This sequence joins TRBV19 and TRBJ2-7; D is unresolved. Germline assignment: CDR1 LNHDA and CDR2 SQIVND (reference sequence). CDR3 length: 13 amino acids. The V end lost 0 bases, the J end lost 2 bases, and 5 bases lay between the germline ends. The CDR3 DNA is TGTGCCAGTAGTATAGATGTAACCTACGAGCAGTACTTC. This gives the protein CASSIDVTYEQYF.

The chain uses TRBV29-1 and TRBJ2-7; D is perhaps TRBD2 (7 bases). Trimming shortened V by 6 bases and J by 8 bases, and 17 bases separated the two germline ends. The CDR3 contains 12 residues. The germline CDR1 and CDR2 sequences are SQVTM and ANQGSEA. The CDR3 coding sequence is TGCAGCGTCCTACGGAGGGGGGGCAAGCAGTACTTC. It encodes CSVLRRGGKQYF.

The chain uses TRBV14 and TRBJ2-1, with unresolved D. The CDR3 sequence is 16 residues long. V was shortened by 0 bases and J by 8 bases, with 17 bases between the two germline ends. Germline V gene lookup returns CDR1 SGHDN and CDR2 FVKESK. The CDR3 DNA reads as TGTGCCAGCAGCCAAGAAAGTCTATTAATGTCCGATGAGCAGTTCTTC. This translates into CASSQESLLMSDEQFF. The whole variable domain, remainder taken from reference TRBV14 and TRBJ2-1, is EAGVTQFPSHSVIEKGQTVTLRCDPISGHDNLYWYRRVMGKEIKFLLHFVKESKQDESGMPNNRFLAERTGGTYSTLKVQPAELEDSGVYFCASSQESLLMSDEQFFGPGTRLTVL.

CDR3: CASSPEGLFEAFF. CDR3 sequence (DNA): TGCGCCAGCAGCCCAGAGGGACTTTTCGAAGCTTTCTTT. The chain is built from TRBV5-1 and TRBJ1-1; tentatively, D is TRBD1 (5 bases). CDR1 is SGHRS and CDR2 is YFSETQ in the germline V gene. CDR3 length equals 13 residues. Trimming took 4 bases from V and 8 from J, leaving 15 bases between them.

V and J are TRBV11-2 and TRBJ2-7; 8 positions match TRBD1. CDR3 length equals 15 residues. CDR1 SGHAT and CDR2 FQNNGV come from the germline V gene. Losses at the gene ends were 5 bases for V and 2 bases for J; bases not matched to a gene: 8. CDR3 sequence (DNA): TGTGCCAGCAGCGCCACAGGGGGGCCCCCCTACGAGCAGTACTTC. Translation: CASSATGGPPYEQYF.

The chain joins TRBV7-9 to TRBJ1-1; D is unclear. This CDR3 region has 15 residues. The germline V gene has CDR1 SEHNR and CDR2 FQNEAQ (reference sequence). The V and J ends lost 3 bases and 1 base respectively, with 12 bases between them. The CDR3 protein is CASSFANGQNTEAFF. The CDR3 DNA sequence: TGTGCCAGCAGCTTCGCCAATGGGCAGAACACTGAAGCTTTCTTT.

CDR3 DNA: TGTGCCAGCAGTTCAACCGGGACAGGGGTCCGGGAGCAGTACTTC. Amino acids: CASSSTGTGVREQYF. J is TRBJ2-7 and V is TRBV28, with 10 bases fitting TRBD1. The CDR3 is 15 residues long. The germline V gene has CDR1 MDHEN and CDR2 SYDVKM. V lost 4 bases to trimming and J lost 7 bases; unmatched junction nucleotides: 10.

This chain links TRBV7-2 with TRBJ2-5; 11 nucleotides align to TRBD2. The V gene's germline CDR1 is SGHTA and CDR2 FQGNSA. This CDR3 comprises 14 residues. V lost 3 bases, J lost 5 bases, and 2 bases stayed unmatched. The CDR3 loop reads CASSFSGGAETQYF. The CDR3 nucleotides are TGTGCCAGCAGCTTTAGCGGGGGGGCGGAGACCCAGTACTTC. Full variable domain (outside the CDR3, taken from reference TRBV7-2 and TRBJ2-5): GAGVSQSPSNKVTEKGKDVELRCDPISGHTALYWYRQSLGQGLEFLIYFQGNSAPDKSGLPSDRFSAERTGGSVSTLTIQRTQQEDSAVYLCASSFSGGAETQYFGPGTRLLVL.

This clone shows up as medium-sized by frequency. The chain links TRBV10-3 to TRBJ1-1; unclear D gene. This CDR3 is built from 12 residues. Per germline, CDR1 ENHRY and CDR2 SYGVKD. The ends were cut back, 6 bases at V and 4 bases at J, with 9 bases in the middle. The CDR3 sequence: CAISGEGTEAFF. The CDR3 DNA is TGTGCCATCAGCGGGGAAGGCACTGAAGCTTTCTTT.

This chain connects TRBV9 to TRBJ2-7; tentative D call: TRBD2 (6 bases). Germline V gene sequence: CDR1 SGDLS, CDR2 YYNGEE. The CDR3 is 15 residues long. V lost 0 bases, J lost 6 bases, and 16 bases lay in between. The CDR3 reads CASSVGRSGVGEQYF. The CDR3 DNA reads TGTGCCAGCAGCGTAGGGAGGTCGGGAGTGGGCGAGCAGTACTTC.